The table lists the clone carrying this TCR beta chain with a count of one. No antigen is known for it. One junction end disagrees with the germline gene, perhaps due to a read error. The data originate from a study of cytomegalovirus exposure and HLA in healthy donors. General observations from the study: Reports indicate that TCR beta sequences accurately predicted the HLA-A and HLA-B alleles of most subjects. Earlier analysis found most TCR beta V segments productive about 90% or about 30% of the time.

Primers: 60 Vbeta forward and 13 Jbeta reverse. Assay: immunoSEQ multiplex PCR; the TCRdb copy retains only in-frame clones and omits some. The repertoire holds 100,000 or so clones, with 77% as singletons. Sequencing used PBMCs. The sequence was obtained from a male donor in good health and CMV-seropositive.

The CDR3 DNA reads as TGTTCCAGCAGCAGCGTCGGCAGGGGACATTTCTACGAGCAGTACTTC. Its protein is CSSSSVGRGHFYEQYF. The J gene is TRBJ2-7, the V gene TRBV7-9; a weak D match, TRBD1 (6 bases). There are 16 residues in the CDR3. Looked up from germline, CDR1 is SEHNR and CDR2 is FQNEAQ (reference sequence). Full variable domain (remainder filled in from reference TRBV7-9 and TRBJ2-7): DTGVSQNPRHKITKRGQNVTFRCDPISEHNRLYWYRQTLGQGPEFLTYFQNEAQLEKSRLLSDRFSAERPKGSFSTLEIQRTEQGDSAMYLCSSSSVGRGHFYEQYFGPGTRLTVT.